The present TCR beta chain was sequenced within a study of tumor-infiltrating lymphocytes in primary liver carcinoma (dated by TCRdb to the late 2010s). Background for the entire study: Of the five patients (three men and two women, aged 30 to 69 years), four had hepatocellular carcinoma and one had combined HCC and intrahepatic cholangiocarcinoma. High reproducibility was observed for the technical replicate repertoires, with mean shared-clone rates roughly 0.87 and correlation coefficients above 0.98. The five patients had tumors staged T1-T3 N0M0, with maximum diameters ranging from roughly 4.2 to 11 cm. The 25 tumor region samples were profiled with Agilent mRNA microarrays so that TCRbeta repertoire diversity could be related to the local molecular phenotype. Across five regions of each liver tumor, along with adjacent normal tissue and blood, the study brought together TCRbeta repertoire sequencing, expression microarrays and whole-exome sequencing. A total of approximately 35 specimens from 5 patients underwent TCRbeta repertoire sequencing, comprising around 25 tumor regions, 5 adjacent noncancerous liver tissues and 5 peripheral blood samples. Each sample produced about 3.5 to 8 million productive TCRbeta reads, and read depth showed no significant difference between tissue types. Overall study results and their limits: Because the samples were bulk and unsorted, CD4+ and CD8+ T cell repertoires could not be compared. With just four to six patients in the study, the authors point out that the findings should be validated in a larger study. Only the TCR beta chain was sequenced, which likely underestimates true repertoire diversity because unpaired alpha chains were not captured. Only about 8-25% of top clones were found in all five regions of a tumor, suggesting spatial heterogeneity of tumor-infiltrating T cells. Compared with blood, tumors had a significantly larger share of the repertoire taken up by the top 250 clones (p = 0.039). Repertoire overlap was found to be higher between tumor regions (mean approximately 35%) than between tumor-adjacent (around 17%) or tumor-blood (about 14%) pairs, consistent with antigen-driven expansion.

In the case of this clonotype: It lacks a known antigen. Base qualities are missing; no much larger clone stands one base away.

Starting from 450 to 500 ng total RNA, TCRbeta-specific cDNA was produced by reverse transcription with a constant-region primer and ProtoScript II reverse transcriptase. Three nested multiplex PCR rounds, following a slightly modified ARM-PCR procedure, were used to build the TCRbeta libraries. Each of the first two PCR rounds ran for approximately 10 cycles using multiplex TRBV1-TRBV30 forward primers together with a Cbeta reverse primer. A final 25-cycle PCR with Deep VentR polymerase added sample barcodes and Illumina adapters. Before sequencing, amplicons of 200-500 bp were purified from gel using a QIAquick gel extraction kit. An Illumina HiSeq 2500 was used to sequence the TCRbeta amplicons with 250-bp paired-end reads. The original methods were these. To recover full CDR3 sequences, reads were quality-trimmed using Trimmomatic v0.33 and paired reads were then merged using FLASH v1.2.11. V, D and J germline segments were assigned to the rearranged TCRbeta sequences by MiGEC v1.2.1b. Clonotype statistics, along with Shannon-Wiener diversity indices, were calculated using VDJtools v1.0.0. Except for diversity analysis, only the 250 most abundant clonotypes of each sample were used in subsequent analyses to reduce sampling bias. TCRdb's own reprocessing of the public reads used fastp at Q25 and MiXCR and kept productive beta chains. Identical CDR3 proteins give one entry, which carries the most common genes and DNA. The V and J calls reflect TCRdb's pipeline rather than the authors' work. In all, the sample holds roughly 100,000 distinct CDR3 sequences, and 82% of those were seen once. In total, the top ten clones hold about a fifth of the sample.

The germline V gene gives CDR1 as LGHNA and CDR2 as YNFKEQ. The CDR3 spans 11 residues, from the cysteine through the phenylalanine. Of the read, only the CDR3 DNA is kept; its 33 bases are in frame from base 1. V sheds 0 bases and J sheds 13 bases, leaving 9 bases between their ends. Without any cell sorting, total RNA and DNA were co-extracted from roughly 20-30 mg of bulk tissue using the AllPrep DNA/RNA mini kit. Surgical resection was performed in China between November 2015 and 2016 on about 5 patients with histopathologically diagnosed primary liver carcinoma. At the time of sampling, the patients were treatment-naive and had chronic HBV infection. Five spatially separated regions were sampled from each tumor: the superior, inferior, left-lateral and right-lateral poles, plus the tumor centre. According to histology, viable tumor cells made up more than 85% of every tumor sample. Fresh tumor and adjacent tissue pieces were bisected; one half was stored in RNAlater at -80°C, the other sent for histology.

In this chain, TRBV4-2 is recombined with TRBJ1-2; the D gene assignment is ambiguous. This receptor was taken from a man in his forties with primary liver carcinoma and hepatitis B virus infection. The material sequenced was liver tumor tissue from sampling region 3. Reading the label with the study, this specimen's cell subset or site is: tumor region T3, left-lateral pole. The CDR3 region reads CASSQEGDCTF. DNA sequence: TGTGCCAGCAGCCAAGAGGGTGACTGCACCTTC.